Listed here are 15 T cell receptor beta chains from one sample, sequenced in a study of cytomegalovirus exposure and HLA in healthy donors. Measured with immunoSEQ multiplex PCR; TCRdb has only the in-frame clones, and not every one. The table records about 160,000 clones, just under 85% of them present only once. The sample taken for sequencing was PBMCs. The receptors originated from a man aged 25-45 years in good health and CMV-seropositive.

CDR3 bases: TGTGCCAGCACCCACCACCTGACAGTGGGGTTAGGTGGCTATGGCTACACCTTC. The encoded protein is CASTHHLTVGLGGYGYTF. This chain joins TRBV7-3 and TRBJ1-2, with D perhaps matching TRBD1 (5 bases). V was clipped by 7 bases and J by 4 bases, with 28 bases between them. This CDR3 region has 18 residues. CDR1 is SGHTA, CDR2 FQGTGA, per germline.

This clone showed up just a few times. As DNA, the CDR3 is TGCGCCTCACGGCTCGGGACAGGGCCTCAAGAGACCCAGTACTTC. It is translated as CASRLGTGPQETQYF. V usage is TRBV5-1 and J usage is TRBJ2-5, with TRBD1 identical over 9 bases. With V trimmed by 10 bases and J by 2 bases, 12 bases remained unmatched. This CDR3 has 15 amino acids. Germline lookup yields CDR1 SGHRS and CDR2 YFSETQ.

The chain couples TRBV7-2 to TRBJ2-7; 13 bases are a match to TRBD2. CDR3 length: 13 amino acids. Germline V gene sequence: CDR1 SGHTA, CDR2 FQGNSA. Unmatched junction bases numbered 2, after V lost 5 bases and J lost 7 bases. CDR3 protein: CASSPGLAGEQYF. CDR3 DNA sequence: TGTGCCAGCAGCCCGGGACTAGCGGGGGAGCAGTACTTC. The full variable domain, in which reference TRBV7-2 and TRBJ2-7 provide the parts outside the CDR3, is GAGVSQSPSNKVTEKGKDVELRCDPISGHTALYWYRQSLGQGLEFLIYFQGNSAPDKSGLPSDRFSAERTGGSVSTLTIQRTQQEDSAVYLCASSPGLAGEQYFGPGTRLTVT.

In DNA, the CDR3 is TGTGCCAGCAGTGTTCCTACTAGCACAGATACGCAGTATTTT. Translating it yields CASSVPTSTDTQYF. This chain joins TRBV6-1 and TRBJ2-3; D is unresolved. This CDR3 contains 14 residues. Germline CDR1 and CDR2: MNHNS and SASEGT. V was trimmed by 4 bases and J by 0 bases, leaving 8 bases between them.

CDR3: CASSQVVQGASNEQFF. CDR3 DNA: TGTGCCAGCAGCCAAGTCGTACAGGGGGCGAGCAATGAGCAGTTCTTC. This sequence joins TRBV4-2 and TRBJ2-1; TRBD1 matches 9 bases. Losses at the gene ends were 1 base for V and 6 bases for J; bases not matched to a gene: 7. The CDR3 is 16 residues long. Germline CDR1 is LGHNA and CDR2 is YNFKEQ.

The rearrangement uses TRBV27 and TRBJ1-6; 7 bases are a match to TRBD1. Trimming removed 6 bases from V and 1 base from J; junction bases left unmatched: 6. Germline lookup yields CDR1 MNHEY and CDR2 SMNVEV (reference sequence). The CDR3 covers 16 residues. CDR3 in DNA: TGTGCCAGCAGCCGTAGACAGGGATCCTATAATTCACCCCTCCACTTT. Protein: CASSRRQGSYNSPLHF.

This clone has just a few counts. The chain joins TRBV19 to TRBJ1-2; D unclear. V was pared by 1 base and J by 4 bases, with 10 bases between. The CDR3 totals 14 residues. Germline V CDR1 and CDR2: LNHDA, SQIVND (reference sequence). CDR3 residues: CASSIVSGFYGYTF. Written as DNA, the CDR3 is TGTGCCAGTAGTATAGTAAGCGGTTTCTATGGCTACACCTTC. Together with reference TRBV19 and TRBJ1-2, the CDR3 gives the full variable domain: DGGITQSPKYLFRKEGQNVTLSCEQNLNHDAMYWYRQDPGQGLRLIYYSQIVNDFQKGDIAEGYSVSREKKESFPLTVTSAQKNPTAFYLCASSIVSGFYGYTFGSGTRLTVV.

V and J are TRBV19 and TRBJ2-7; 10 nucleotides match TRBD1. The V and J ends lost 6 bases and 3 bases, in that order; junction bases with no gene match: 5. Germline V gene lookup returns CDR1 LNHDA and CDR2 SQIVND (reference sequence). The length of the CDR3 is 14 residues. Here the CDR3 DNA reads TGTGCCAGTAGAAGGACAGGGGGGCTCTACGAGCAGTACTTC. This translates into CASRRTGGLYEQYF. Based on the CDR3 plus reference TRBV19 and TRBJ2-7, the full variable domain is DGGITQSPKYLFRKEGQNVTLSCEQNLNHDAMYWYRQDPGQGLRLIYYSQIVNDFQKGDIAEGYSVSREKKESFPLTVTSAQKNPTAFYLCASRRTGGLYEQYFGPGTRLTVT.

The rearrangement uses TRBV27 and TRBJ1-1; no firm D call. This CDR3 contains 12 residues. Trimming left V 6 bases short and J 4 bases short, with 9 bases between. Germline assignment: CDR1 MNHEY and CDR2 SMNVEV (reference sequence). As DNA, the CDR3 is TGTGCCAGCAGGAGAGGGATCACTGAAGCTTTCTTT. As protein: CASRRGITEAFF.

The chain carries TRBV10-2 and TRBJ2-1; 9 bases are shared with TRBD2. Germline CDR1 reads WSHSY; CDR2 reads SAAADI. This CDR3 region has 15 residues. V lost 3 bases, J lost 8 bases, and 8 bases stayed unmatched. DNA for the CDR3: TGCGCCAGCAGTGACCCTGCGGGGGGGGCGTATGAGCAGTTCTTC. Amino acid sequence: CASSDPAGGAYEQFF.

This sequence joins TRBV10-2 and TRBJ2-7; D gene uncertain. Trimming removed 3 bases at V and 3 bases at J, with 9 bases between. The germline V gene encodes CDR1 WSHSY and CDR2 SAAADI. CDR3 size: 13 residues. The CDR3 is CASSDVHSYEQYF. The CDR3, as DNA: TGCGCCAGCAGTGATGTTCACAGCTACGAGCAGTACTTC.

This chain links TRBV19 with TRBJ1-2; D is ambiguous. CDR1 is LNHDA, CDR2 SQIVND, per germline (reference sequence). With 6 bases removed from V and 5 bases from J, the gap between germline ends came to 7 bases. The CDR3 consists of 11 residues. The CDR3 reads CASRERYGYTF. In DNA form, the CDR3 reads TGTGCCAGTAGGGAGCGATATGGCTACACCTTC.

The rearrangement joins TRBV4-1 to TRBJ2-5; TRBD2 matches at 15 bases. Germline CDR1 reads MGHRA; CDR2 reads YSYEKL. The CDR3 is 17 residues long. V trimming: 4 bases; J trimming: 1 base; junction bases outside the gene matches: 4. CDR3 amino acids: CASSPPGLAGGQETQYF. CDR3 sequence (DNA): TGCGCCAGCAGCCCCCCGGGACTAGCGGGGGGCCAAGAGACCCAGTACTTC.

CDR3 coding DNA: TGTGCCACCAGCAGAGATGCGGGGGGCTCAGAGACCCAGTACTTC. Translation gives CATSRDAGGSETQYF. V and J are TRBV15 and TRBJ2-5, with 8 bases matching TRBD2. The germline V gene encodes CDR1 LNHNV and CDR2 YYDKDF (reference sequence). The J segment lost 4 bases and the V segment lost 0 bases, leaving 4 bases of the junction unmatched. The CDR3 extends over 15 amino acids.

The chain joins TRBV7-2 to TRBJ2-1; unclear D gene. Trimming cost V 5 bases and J 0 bases, with 11 bases left between them. CDR1 is SGHTA, CDR2 FQGNSA, per germline. This CDR3 has 15 amino acids. The CDR3 loop reads CASSPPGISYNEQFF. The CDR3, as DNA: TGTGCCAGCAGCCCCCCGGGTATCTCCTACAATGAGCAGTTCTTC.